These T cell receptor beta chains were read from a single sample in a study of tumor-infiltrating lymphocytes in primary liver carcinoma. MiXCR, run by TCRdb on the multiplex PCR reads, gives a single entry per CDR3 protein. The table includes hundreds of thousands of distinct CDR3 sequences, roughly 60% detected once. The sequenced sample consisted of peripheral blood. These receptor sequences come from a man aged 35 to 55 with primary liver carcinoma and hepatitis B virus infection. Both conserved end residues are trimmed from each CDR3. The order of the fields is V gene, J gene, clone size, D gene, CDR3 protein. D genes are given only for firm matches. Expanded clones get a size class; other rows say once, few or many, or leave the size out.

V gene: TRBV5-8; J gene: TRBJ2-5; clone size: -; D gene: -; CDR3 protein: ASSLGHRDPKY
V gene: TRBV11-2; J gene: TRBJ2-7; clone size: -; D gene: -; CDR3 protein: VSSFITQGRKDEQC
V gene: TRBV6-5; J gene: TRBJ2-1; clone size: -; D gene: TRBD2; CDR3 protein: ASSRREGNKQF
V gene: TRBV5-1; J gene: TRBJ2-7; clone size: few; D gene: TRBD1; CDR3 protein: ASSLKIYGDRDYEQY
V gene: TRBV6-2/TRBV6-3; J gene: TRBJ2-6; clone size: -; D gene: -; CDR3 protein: ASSYRKRQLSGVNVLT
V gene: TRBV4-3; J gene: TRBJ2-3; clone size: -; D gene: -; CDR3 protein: ASSHQRSSNDTQY
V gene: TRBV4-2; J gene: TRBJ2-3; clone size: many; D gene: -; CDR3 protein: ASSQGGLRTDTQY
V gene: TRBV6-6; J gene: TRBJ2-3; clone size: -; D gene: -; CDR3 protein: ASRHESTDTQY
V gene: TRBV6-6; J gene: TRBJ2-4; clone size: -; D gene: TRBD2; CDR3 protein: DSGLAGDPAKNIQY
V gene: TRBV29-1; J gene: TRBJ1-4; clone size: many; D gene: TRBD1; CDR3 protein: SVAQGAVGNEKLF
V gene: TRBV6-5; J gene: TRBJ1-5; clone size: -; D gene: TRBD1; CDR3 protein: ASSFRQGTIQPQH
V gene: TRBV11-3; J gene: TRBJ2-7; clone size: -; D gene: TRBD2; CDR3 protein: ASSCGLAGASAEQY
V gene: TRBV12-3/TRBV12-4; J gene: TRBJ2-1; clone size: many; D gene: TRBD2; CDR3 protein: ASRSGLAGNEQF
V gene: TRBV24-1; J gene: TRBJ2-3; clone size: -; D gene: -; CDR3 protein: ATSRACGGTDTQY
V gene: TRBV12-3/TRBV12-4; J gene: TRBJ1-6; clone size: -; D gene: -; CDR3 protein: ASSLAGASPLH
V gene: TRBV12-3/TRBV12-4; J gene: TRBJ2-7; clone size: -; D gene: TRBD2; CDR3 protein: ASRVVLAGVHEQC
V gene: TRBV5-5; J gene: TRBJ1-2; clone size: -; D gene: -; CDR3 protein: ASSLVGGSGPNYGYT
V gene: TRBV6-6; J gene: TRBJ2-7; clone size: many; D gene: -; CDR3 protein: ASSESPALTQAEQY
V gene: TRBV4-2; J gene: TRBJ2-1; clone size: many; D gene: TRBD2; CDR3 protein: ASSQASGLSYNEQF
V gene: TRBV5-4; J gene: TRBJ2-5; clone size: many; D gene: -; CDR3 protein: ASITAQETQY
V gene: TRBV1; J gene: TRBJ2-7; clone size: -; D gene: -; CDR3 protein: TSSQDGTSGESYEQY
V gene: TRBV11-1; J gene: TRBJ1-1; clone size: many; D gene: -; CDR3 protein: ASSLQNTEAF
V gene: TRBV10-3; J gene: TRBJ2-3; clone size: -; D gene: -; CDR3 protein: AIADGLEDTQY
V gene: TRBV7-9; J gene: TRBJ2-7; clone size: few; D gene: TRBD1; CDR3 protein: ASNPGQGFYEQY
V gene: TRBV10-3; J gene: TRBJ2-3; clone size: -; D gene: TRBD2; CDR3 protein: AIQTSGIDTQC
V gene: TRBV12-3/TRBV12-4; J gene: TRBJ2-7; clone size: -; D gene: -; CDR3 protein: VSSQAGTGIYEQY
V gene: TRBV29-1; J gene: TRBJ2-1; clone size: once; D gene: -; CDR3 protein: SVSLTASYNEQF
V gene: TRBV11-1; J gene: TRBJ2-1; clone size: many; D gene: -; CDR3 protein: ASSEVVGKQF
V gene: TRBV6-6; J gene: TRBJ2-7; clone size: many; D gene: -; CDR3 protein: ASSYSWTPHEQY
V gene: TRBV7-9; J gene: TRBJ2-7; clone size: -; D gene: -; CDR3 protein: ACSSTYEQY
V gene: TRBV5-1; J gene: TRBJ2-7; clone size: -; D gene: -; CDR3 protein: ASSARQASEEQY
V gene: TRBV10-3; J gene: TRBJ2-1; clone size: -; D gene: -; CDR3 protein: ALSESGDSTSYDEQF
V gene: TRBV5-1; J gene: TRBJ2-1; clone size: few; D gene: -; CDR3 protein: ASGPVGSLNEQF
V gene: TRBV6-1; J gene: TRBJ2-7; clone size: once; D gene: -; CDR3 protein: ASSEFGGDSYERY
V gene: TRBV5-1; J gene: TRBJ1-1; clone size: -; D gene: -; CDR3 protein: ASSRGGGSGGREAF
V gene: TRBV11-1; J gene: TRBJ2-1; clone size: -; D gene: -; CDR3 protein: ASSPKIGLDHNEQF
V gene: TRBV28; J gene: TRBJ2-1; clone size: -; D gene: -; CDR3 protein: ASRRGGDEQF
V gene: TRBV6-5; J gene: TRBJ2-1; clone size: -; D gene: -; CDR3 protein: ASSLNKGGNKQF
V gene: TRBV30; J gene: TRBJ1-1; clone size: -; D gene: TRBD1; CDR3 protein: AWSVLGGGNTEAL
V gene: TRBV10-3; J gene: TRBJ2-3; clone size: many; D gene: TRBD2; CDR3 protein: AIKAGRASTDTQY
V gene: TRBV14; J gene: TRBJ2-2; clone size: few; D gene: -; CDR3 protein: ASSRDPGFVEANTGELF